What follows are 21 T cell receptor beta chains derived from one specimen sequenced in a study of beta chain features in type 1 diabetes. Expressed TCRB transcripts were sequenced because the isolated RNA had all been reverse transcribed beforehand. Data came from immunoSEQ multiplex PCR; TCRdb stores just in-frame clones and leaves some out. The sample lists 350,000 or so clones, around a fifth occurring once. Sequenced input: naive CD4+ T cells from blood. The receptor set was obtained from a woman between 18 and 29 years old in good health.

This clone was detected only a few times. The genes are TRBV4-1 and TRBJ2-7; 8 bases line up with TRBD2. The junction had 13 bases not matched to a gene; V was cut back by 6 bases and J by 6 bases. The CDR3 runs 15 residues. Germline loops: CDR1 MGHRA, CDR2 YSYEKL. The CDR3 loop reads CASRARAGASLEQYF. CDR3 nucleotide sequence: TGCGCCAGCAGGGCTAGAGCGGGGGCGTCTCTCGAGCAGTACTTC.

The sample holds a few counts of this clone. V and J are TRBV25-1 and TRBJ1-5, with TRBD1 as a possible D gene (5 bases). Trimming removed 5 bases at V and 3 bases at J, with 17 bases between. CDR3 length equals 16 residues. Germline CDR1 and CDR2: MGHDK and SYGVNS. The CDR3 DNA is TGTGCCAGCAGTTCTCCGGGGGGTCCGGACAATCAGCCCCAGCATTTT. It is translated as CASSSPGGPDNQPQHF. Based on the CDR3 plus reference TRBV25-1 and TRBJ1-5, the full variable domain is EADIYQTPRYLVIGTGKKITLECSQTMGHDKMYWYQQDPGMELHLIHYSYGVNSTEKGDLSSESTVSRIRTEHFPLTLESARPSHTSQYLCASSSPGGPDNQPQHFGDGTRLSIL.

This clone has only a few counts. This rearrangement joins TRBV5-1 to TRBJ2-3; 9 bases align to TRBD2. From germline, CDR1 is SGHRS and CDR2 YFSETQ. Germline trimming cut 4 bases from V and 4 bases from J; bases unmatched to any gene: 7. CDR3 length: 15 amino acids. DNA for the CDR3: TGCGCCAGCAGCCCTAGCGGGGAGGTCGCAGATACGCAGTATTTT. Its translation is CASSPSGEVADTQYF.

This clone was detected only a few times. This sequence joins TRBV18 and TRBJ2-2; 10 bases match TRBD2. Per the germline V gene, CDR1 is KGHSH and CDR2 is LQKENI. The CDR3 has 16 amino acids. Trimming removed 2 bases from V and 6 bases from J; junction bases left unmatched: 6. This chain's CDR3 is CASSPFLAGESGELFF. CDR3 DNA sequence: TGTGCCAGCTCACCATTCCTAGCGGGAGAATCCGGGGAGCTGTTTTTT.

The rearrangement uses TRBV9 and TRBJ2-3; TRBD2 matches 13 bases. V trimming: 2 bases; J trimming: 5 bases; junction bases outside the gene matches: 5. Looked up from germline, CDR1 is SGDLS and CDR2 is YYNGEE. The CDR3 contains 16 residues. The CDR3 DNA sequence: TGTGCCAGCAGCGTCTCCGGGACTAGCGGGGTAGATACGCAGTATTTT. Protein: CASSVSGTSGVDTQYF.

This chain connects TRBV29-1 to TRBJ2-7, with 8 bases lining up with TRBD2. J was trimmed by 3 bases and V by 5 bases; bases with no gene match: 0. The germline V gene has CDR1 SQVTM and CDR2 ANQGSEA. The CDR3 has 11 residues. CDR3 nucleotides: TGCAGCGTTAGCGGGGGCTACGAGCAGTACTTC. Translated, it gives CSVSGGYEQYF.

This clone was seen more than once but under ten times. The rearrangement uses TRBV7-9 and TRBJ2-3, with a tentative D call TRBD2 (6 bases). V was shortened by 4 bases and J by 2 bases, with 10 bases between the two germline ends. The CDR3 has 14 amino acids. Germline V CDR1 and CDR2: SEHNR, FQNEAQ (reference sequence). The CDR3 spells CASSSGLLTDTQYF. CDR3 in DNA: TGTGCCAGCAGCTCCGGACTACTCACAGATACGCAGTATTTT.

In nucleotides, the CDR3 is TGTGCCTGGAGTGTACGGAGTAGGGGAGATACGCAGTATTTT. Residues: CAWSVRSRGDTQYF. J is TRBJ2-3 and V is TRBV30, with D possibly matching TRBD1 (5 bases). The germline V and J ends were trimmed by 0 bases and 5 bases, with 12 bases remaining between them. CDR1 is GTSNPN and CDR2 is SVGIG in the germline V gene (reference sequence). CDR3 size: 14 residues.

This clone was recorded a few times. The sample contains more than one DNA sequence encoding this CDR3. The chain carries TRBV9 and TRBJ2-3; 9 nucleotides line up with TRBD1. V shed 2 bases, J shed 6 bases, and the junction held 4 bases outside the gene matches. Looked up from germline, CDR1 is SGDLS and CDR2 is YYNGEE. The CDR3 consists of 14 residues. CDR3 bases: TGTGCCAGCAGCGTCGGGGACAGGGCCGATACGCAGTATTTT. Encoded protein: CASSVGDRADTQYF.

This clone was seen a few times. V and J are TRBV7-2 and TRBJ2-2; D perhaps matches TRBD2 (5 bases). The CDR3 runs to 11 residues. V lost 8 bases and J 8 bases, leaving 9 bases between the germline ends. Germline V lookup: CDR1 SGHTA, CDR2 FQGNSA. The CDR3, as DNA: TGTGCCAGCCGGGAAGCGGGGGAGCTGTTTTTT. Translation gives CASREAGELFF.

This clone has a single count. In nucleotides, the CDR3 is TGTGCCTCCCAGGGTCCCCACTACGAGCAGTACTTC. This encodes CASQGPHYEQYF. This sequence joins TRBV6-5 and TRBJ2-7; possibly TRBD1 for D (5 bases). This CDR3 spans 12 amino acids. Trimming took off 11 bases at V and 3 bases at J, with 14 bases between the two ends. CDR1 is MNHEY, CDR2 SVGAGI, per germline.

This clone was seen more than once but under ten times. CDR3 region: CASSLALSSGANVLTF. In nucleotides, the CDR3 is TGTGCCAGCAGCTTAGCCCTCTCCTCTGGGGCCAACGTCCTGACTTTC. This chain links TRBV11-2 with TRBJ2-6; D is unresolved. With 1 base removed from V and 0 bases from J, the gap between germline ends came to 7 bases. Germline V gene sequence: CDR1 SGHAT, CDR2 FQNNGV. The CDR3 runs 16 residues.

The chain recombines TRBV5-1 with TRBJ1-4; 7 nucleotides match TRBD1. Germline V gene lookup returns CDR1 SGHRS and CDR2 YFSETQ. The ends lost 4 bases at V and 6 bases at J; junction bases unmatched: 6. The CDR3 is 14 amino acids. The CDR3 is CASSKTGLDEKLFF. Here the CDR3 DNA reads TGCGCCAGCAGCAAGACAGGGTTGGATGAAAAACTGTTTTTT. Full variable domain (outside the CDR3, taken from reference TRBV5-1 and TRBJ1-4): KAGVTQTPRYLIKTRGQQVTLSCSPISGHRSVSWYQQTPGQGLQFLFEYFSETQRNKGNFPGRFSGRQFSNSRSEMNVSTLELGDSALYLCASSKTGLDEKLFFGSGTQLSVL.

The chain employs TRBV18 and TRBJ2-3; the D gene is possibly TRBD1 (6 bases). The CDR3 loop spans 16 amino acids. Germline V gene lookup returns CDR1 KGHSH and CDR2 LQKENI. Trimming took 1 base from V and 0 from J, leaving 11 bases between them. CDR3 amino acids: CASSPQRQASTDTQYF. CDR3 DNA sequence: TGTGCCAGCTCACCACAAAGACAGGCTAGCACAGATACGCAGTATTTT.

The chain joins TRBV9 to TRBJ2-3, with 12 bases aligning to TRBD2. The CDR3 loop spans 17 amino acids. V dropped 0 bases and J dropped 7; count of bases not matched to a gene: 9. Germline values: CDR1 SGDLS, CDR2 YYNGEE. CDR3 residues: CASSVDPSGGAQNTQYF. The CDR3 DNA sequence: TGTGCCAGCAGCGTAGACCCTAGCGGGGGGGCCCAAAATACGCAGTATTTT.

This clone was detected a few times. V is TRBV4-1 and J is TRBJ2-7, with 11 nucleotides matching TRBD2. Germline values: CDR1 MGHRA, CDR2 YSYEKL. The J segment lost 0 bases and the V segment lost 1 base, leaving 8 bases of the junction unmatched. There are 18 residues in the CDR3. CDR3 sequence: CASSQVGVAGGPSYEQYF. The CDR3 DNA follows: TGCGCCAGCAGCCAAGTTGGGGTAGCGGGAGGGCCCTCCTACGAGCAGTACTTC.

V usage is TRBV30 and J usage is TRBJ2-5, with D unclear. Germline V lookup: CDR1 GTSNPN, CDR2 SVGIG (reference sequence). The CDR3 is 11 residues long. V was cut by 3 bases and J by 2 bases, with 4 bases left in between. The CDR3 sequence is CAWRLQETQYF. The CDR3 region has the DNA TGTGCCTGGAGACTTCAAGAGACCCAGTACTTC.

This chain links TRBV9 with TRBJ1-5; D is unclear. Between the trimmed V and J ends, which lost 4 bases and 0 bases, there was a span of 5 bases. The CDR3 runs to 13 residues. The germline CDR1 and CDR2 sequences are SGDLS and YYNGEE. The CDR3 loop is CASSTYSNQPQHF. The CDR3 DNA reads TGTGCCAGCAGCACCTATAGCAATCAGCCCCAGCATTTT.

Here the CDR3 DNA reads TGTGCCTGGAGTCCGCGGGAGGCTAGTGAGCAGTTCTTC. Translation: CAWSPREASEQFF. The chain employs TRBV30 and TRBJ2-1; 8 bases are a match to TRBD2. V lost 2 bases to trimming and J lost 9 bases; unmatched junction nucleotides: 6. The CDR3 length is 13 residues. Looked up from germline, CDR1 is GTSNPN and CDR2 is SVGIG (reference sequence). The full variable domain, rest sourced from reference TRBV30 and TRBJ2-1, is SQTIHQWPATLVQPVGSPLSLECTVEGTSNPNLYWYRQAAGRGLQLLFYSVGIGQISSEVPQNLSASRPQDRQFILSSKKLLLSDSGFYLCAWSPREASEQFFGPGTRLTVL.

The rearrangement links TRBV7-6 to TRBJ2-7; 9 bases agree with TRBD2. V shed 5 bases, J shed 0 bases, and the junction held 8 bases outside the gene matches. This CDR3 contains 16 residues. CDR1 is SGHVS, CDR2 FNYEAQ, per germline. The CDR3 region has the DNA TGTGCCAGCAGCCCGTCGGTAGCGGGGGACTCCTACGAGCAGTACTTC. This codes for CASSPSVAGDSYEQYF.

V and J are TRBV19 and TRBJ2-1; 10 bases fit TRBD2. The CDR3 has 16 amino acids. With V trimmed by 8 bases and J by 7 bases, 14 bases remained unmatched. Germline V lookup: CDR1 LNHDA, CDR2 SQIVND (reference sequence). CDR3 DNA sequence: TGTGCCAGTTTACAAAAGGCCAGCGGGGGGGCGAATGAGCAGTTCTTC. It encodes CASLQKASGGANEQFF. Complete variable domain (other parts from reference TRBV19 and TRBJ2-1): DGGITQSPKYLFRKEGQNVTLSCEQNLNHDAMYWYRQDPGQGLRLIYYSQIVNDFQKGDIAEGYSVSREKKESFPLTVTSAQKNPTAFYLCASLQKASGGANEQFFGPGTRLTVL.